This T cell receptor (beta chain) appears in the sequencing data of a study of post-analysis software for immune sequencing data. Study details: Recorded disease courses covered relapsing-remitting, secondary progressive and progressive-relapsing multiple sclerosis. Some patients had no subtype annotation.

Overall study results and limits: Relative to controls, patients with multiple sclerosis showed significantly lower normalized Chao1 diversity.

Germline assignment: CDR1 SGHRS and CDR2 YFSETQ. Trimming took 9 bases from V and 0 from J; bases not matched to a gene: 8. This CDR3 has 14 residues. Prepared TCR beta cDNA libraries contained unique molecular identifiers. T cells numbering about 0.85 to 11 million yielded cDNA molecules that totaled about 500,000. TCRdb analysed the PCR reads with MiXCR anew, one entry per CDR3 protein. Of about 160,000 distinct CDR3 sequences in the sample, around 36% were seen once. With regard to this clonotype: The antigen is undetermined.

The sequencing here drew on blood, taken after autologous hematopoietic stem cell transplantation. This chain joins TRBV5-1 and TRBJ2-5; 7 positions match TRBD2. The TCR originated in a girl aged 5-17 years with multiple sclerosis. The CDR3 region is CATTLGGHQETQYF. The CDR3 coding sequence is TGCGCCACCACGTTGGGAGGGCACCAAGAGACCCAGTACTTC.